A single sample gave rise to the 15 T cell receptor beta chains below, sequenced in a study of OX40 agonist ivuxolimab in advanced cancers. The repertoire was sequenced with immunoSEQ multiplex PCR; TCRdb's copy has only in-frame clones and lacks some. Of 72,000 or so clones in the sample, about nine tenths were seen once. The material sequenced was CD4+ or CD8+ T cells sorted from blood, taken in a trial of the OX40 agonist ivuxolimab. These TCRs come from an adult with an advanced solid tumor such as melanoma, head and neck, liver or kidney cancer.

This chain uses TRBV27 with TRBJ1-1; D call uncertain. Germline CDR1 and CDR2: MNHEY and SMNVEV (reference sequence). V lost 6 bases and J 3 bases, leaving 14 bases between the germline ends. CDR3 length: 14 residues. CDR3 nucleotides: TGTGCCAGCAGCAAGTCTGGGCAACACACTGAAGCTTTCTTT. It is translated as CASSKSGQHTEAFF.

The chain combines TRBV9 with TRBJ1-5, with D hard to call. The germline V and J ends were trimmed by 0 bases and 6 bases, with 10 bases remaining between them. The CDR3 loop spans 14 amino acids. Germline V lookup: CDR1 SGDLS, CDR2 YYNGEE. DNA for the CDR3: TGTGCCAGCAGCGTAGAATCGTGGGGTCAGCCCCAGCATTTT. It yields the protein CASSVESWGQPQHF. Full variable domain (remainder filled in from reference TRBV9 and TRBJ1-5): DSGVTQTPKHLITATGQRVTLRCSPRSGDLSVYWYQQSLDQGLQFLIQYYNGEERAKGNILERFSAQQFPDLHSELNLSSLELGDSALYFCASSVESWGQPQHFGDGTRLSIL.

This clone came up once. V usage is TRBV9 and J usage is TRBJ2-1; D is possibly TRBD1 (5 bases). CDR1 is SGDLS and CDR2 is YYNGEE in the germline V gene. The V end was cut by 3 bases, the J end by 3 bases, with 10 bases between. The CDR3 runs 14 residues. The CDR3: CASSATGFYNEQFF. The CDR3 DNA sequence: TGTGCCAGCAGCGCAACAGGATTCTACAATGAGCAGTTCTTC.

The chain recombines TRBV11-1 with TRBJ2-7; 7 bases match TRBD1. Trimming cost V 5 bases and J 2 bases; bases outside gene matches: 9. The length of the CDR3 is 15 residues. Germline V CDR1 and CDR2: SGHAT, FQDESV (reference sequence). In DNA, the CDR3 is TGTGCCAGCAGCCACGGACAGGCCCCTACCTACGAGCAGTACTTC. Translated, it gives CASSHGQAPTYEQYF.

The CDR3 sequence: CASSPQGYEQYF. The CDR3 nucleotides read TGCGCCAGCAGCCCTCAAGGCTACGAGCAGTACTTC. The J gene is TRBJ2-7, the V gene TRBV4-1; no clear D. Germline CDR1 MGHRA, CDR2 YSYEKL. This CDR3 region has 12 residues. V was shortened by 4 bases and J by 3 bases, with 7 bases between the two germline ends.

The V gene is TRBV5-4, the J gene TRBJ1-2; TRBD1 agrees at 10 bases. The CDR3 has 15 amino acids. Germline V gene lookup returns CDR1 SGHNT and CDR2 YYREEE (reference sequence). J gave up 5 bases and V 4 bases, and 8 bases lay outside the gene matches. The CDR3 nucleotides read TGTGCCAGCAGCACCTCCGACAGGGGGCAATATGGCTACACCTTC. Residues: CASSTSDRGQYGYTF.

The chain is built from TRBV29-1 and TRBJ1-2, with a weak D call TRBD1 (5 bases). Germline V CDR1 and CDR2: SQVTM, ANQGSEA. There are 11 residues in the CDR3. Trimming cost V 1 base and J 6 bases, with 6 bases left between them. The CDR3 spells CSVEAGDGYTF. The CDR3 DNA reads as TGCAGCGTTGAAGCGGGGGATGGCTACACCTTC.

CDR3 sequence: CASNQGQMNTEAFF. The CDR3 DNA reads TGTGCCAGCAACCAGGGACAGATGAACACTGAAGCTTTCTTT. The gene calls are TRBV28 and TRBJ1-1; TRBD1 aligns across 7 bases. After removal of 7 bases from V and 0 bases from J, the junction contained 5 bases not matched to a gene. This CDR3 contains 14 residues. CDR1 is MDHEN, CDR2 SYDVKM, per germline.

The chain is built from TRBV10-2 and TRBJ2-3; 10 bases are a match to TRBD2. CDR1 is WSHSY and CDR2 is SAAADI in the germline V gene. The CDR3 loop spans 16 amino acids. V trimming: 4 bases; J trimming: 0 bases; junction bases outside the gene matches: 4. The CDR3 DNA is TGCGCCAGCAGTGGGAATAGCGGGGGGAGCACAGATACGCAGTATTTT. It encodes CASSGNSGGSTDTQYF.

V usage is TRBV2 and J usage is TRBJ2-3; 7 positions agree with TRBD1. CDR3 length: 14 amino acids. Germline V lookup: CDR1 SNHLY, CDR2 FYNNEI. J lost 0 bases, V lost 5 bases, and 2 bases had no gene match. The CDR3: CASSSTGSTDTQYF. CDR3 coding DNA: TGTGCCAGCAGTTCGACAGGGAGCACAGATACGCAGTATTTT. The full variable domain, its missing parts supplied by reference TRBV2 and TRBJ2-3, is EPEVTQTPSHQVTQMGQEVILRCVPISNHLYFYWYRQILGQKVEFLVSFYNNEISEKSEIFDDQFSVERPDGSNFTLKIRSTKLEDSAMYFCASSSTGSTDTQYFGPGTRLTVL.

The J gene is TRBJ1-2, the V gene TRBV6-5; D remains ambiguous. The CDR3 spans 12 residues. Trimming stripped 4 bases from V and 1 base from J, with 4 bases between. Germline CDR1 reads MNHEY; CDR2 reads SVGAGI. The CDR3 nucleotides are TGTGCCAGCAGTTCTTTTAACTATGGCTACACCTTC. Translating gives CASSSFNYGYTF.

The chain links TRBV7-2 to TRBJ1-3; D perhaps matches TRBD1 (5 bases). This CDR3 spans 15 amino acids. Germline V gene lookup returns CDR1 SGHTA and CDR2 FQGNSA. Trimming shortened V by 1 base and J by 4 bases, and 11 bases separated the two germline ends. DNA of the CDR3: TGTGCCAGCAGCTTAGATAAGGGGCTCGGAAACACCATATATTTT. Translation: CASSLDKGLGNTIYF.

The CDR3 reads CASRDPGGNNEQFF. The CDR3 region has the DNA TGTGCCAGCAGGGACCCGGGAGGGAACAATGAGCAGTTCTTC. J is TRBJ2-1 and V is TRBV6-5, with 8 bases fitting TRBD2. The V and J ends lost 6 bases and 5 bases, in that order; junction bases with no gene match: 6. The CDR3 contains 14 residues. The V gene's germline CDR1 is MNHEY and CDR2 SVGAGI.

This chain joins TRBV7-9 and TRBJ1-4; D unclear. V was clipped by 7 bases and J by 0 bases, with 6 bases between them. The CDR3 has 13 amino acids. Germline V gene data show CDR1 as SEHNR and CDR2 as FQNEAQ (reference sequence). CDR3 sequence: CASKSATNEKLFF. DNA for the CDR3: TGTGCCAGCAAGTCCGCAACTAATGAAAAACTGTTTTTT.

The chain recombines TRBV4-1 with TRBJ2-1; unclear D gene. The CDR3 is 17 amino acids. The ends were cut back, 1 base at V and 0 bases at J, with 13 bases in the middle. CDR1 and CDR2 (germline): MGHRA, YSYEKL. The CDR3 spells CASSQAQALSSYNEQFF. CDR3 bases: TGCGCCAGCAGCCAAGCCCAGGCCCTAAGCTCCTACAATGAGCAGTTCTTC.